This TCR beta chain was sequenced in a study of Graves' ophthalmopathy and Graves' hyperthyroidism. Study information: Prior to any treatment, peripheral blood was collected at the time of initial diagnosis. Points from the study as a whole: Sensitivity of about 70% and specificity of approximately 73% were achieved by the model that predicted ophthalmopathy progression. Most clonotypes expanded in thyroid above 0.001 frequency were present in blood too.

The TCR beta CDR3 regions underwent amplification from RNA transcripts. In the first round, RT-PCR was carried out with HTBI primers, and a multiplex PCR formed the second round. TCRdb used MiXCR to reprocess the multiplex PCR reads, holding one entry per CDR3 protein. The data show almost 750,000 distinct CDR3 sequences, around 40% seen once. Ophthalmopathy donors were characterized by moderate-to-severe activity, CAS of at least 3, NOSPECS of at least 4, and duration under 3 months. This clonotype was counted between two and nine times. Its matching antigen is unknown. V shed 3 bases and J shed 8 bases, with 12 bases lying between them. Germline CDR1 reads MGHDK; CDR2 reads SYGVNS. The length of the CDR3 is 13 residues.

V is TRBV25-1 and J is TRBJ2-3; the D call may be TRBD1 or TRBD2 (5 bases each). The sequence was collected from an adult man with Graves' ophthalmopathy. Input material: peripheral blood. CDR3 sequence: CASSDRGLGTQYF. The DNA for the CDR3 is TGTGCCAGCAGTGACCGGGGCCTGGGTACGCAGTATTTT. The full variable domain, its missing parts supplied by reference TRBV25-1 and TRBJ2-3, is EADIYQTPRYLVIGTGKKITLECSQTMGHDKMYWYQQDPGMELHLIHYSYGVNSTEKGDLSSESTVSRIRTEHFPLTLESARPSHTSQYLCASSDRGLGTQYFGPGTRLTVL.